A single sample is the source of the 5 T cell receptor beta chains below, sequenced in a study of Graves' ophthalmopathy and Graves' hyperthyroidism. From RNA, the CDR3 regions of TCR beta chains were amplified and sequenced. HTBI-primed first-round RT-PCR preceded second-round multiplex PCR. A single record per CDR3 protein comes from TCRdb applying MiXCR to the multiplex PCR reads. Among more than 550,000 distinct CDR3 sequences, roughly two fifths were seen once, and the ten largest hold more than 2.5%. The source material was peripheral blood. The receptors come from an adult man with Graves' ophthalmopathy.

The table lists this clonotype with a few counts. The chain carries TRBV19 and TRBJ2-2, with 7 bases fitting TRBD2. The CDR3 length is 13 residues. The V gene's germline CDR1 is LNHDA and CDR2 SQIVND (reference sequence). Losses at the gene ends were 6 bases for V and 6 bases for J; bases not matched to a gene: 4. CDR3 sequence reads: CASRWGGSGELFF. DNA for the CDR3: TGTGCCAGTAGATGGGGGGGATCCGGGGAGCTGTTTTTT.

This clonotype has ten or more counts. The J gene is TRBJ2-6, the V gene TRBV6-6, with D unclear. The germline V gene encodes CDR1 MNHNY and CDR2 SVGAGI (reference sequence). V lost 5 bases and J lost 0, with 8 bases in between. This CDR3 spans 15 amino acids. CDR3 DNA sequence: TGTGCCAGCAGTGTCCAGATCTCTGGGGCCAACGTCCTGACTTTC. Protein: CASSVQISGANVLTF.

With regard to this clonotype: This CDR3 fails to terminate in the conserved phenylalanine or tryptophan, so it likely reflects a read error. The CDR3 loop reads CASCDSGSGANVLTL. CDR3 in DNA: TGTGCCAGCTGTGACTCGGGGTCTGGGGCCAACGTCCTGACTCTC. The V and J genes are TRBV10-2 and TRBJ2-6; D might be TRBD2 (5 bases). This CDR3 comprises 15 residues. CDR1 is WSHSY, CDR2 SAAADI, per germline.

A few counts support this clonotype. CDR3 protein: CASSQTAPSNYGYTF. The CDR3 DNA sequence: TGTGCCAGCAGCCAAACAGCCCCTTCTAACTATGGCTACACCTTC. The rearrangement joins TRBV27 to TRBJ1-2; D not certain. Germline V CDR1 and CDR2: MNHEY, SMNVEV (reference sequence). V was clipped by 6 bases and J by 0 bases, with 14 bases between them. The CDR3 sequence is 15 residues long.

The rearrangement joins TRBV30 to TRBJ2-7; D is uncertain. Germline loops: CDR1 GTSNPN, CDR2 SVGIG (reference sequence). V was clipped by 2 bases and J by 4 bases, with 12 bases between them. The CDR3 runs 13 residues. The CDR3 bases are TGTGCCTGGAGTAAGCAGCATCGGTACGAGCAGTACTTC. Amino acids: CAWSKQHRYEQYF.